The 32 T cell receptor beta chains in this list originate from one sample, sequenced in a study of CD8 T cells in Susac syndrome. The RNA, about 0.45 to 1 ug, was put through reverse transcription using random hexamers. TCRdb re-analysed the immunoSEQ multiplex PCR reads in MiXCR, keeping a single row per CDR3 protein. The profile shows around 190,000 distinct CDR3 sequences, over 85% of them singletons. The sample was CD4+ T cells from PBMCs. These receptors were collected from a human donor in good health.

This clonotype was recorded once. The V call is TRBV27, the J call TRBJ2-6; D call uncertain. The germline V gene encodes CDR1 MNHEY and CDR2 SMNVEV (reference sequence). V was shortened by 10 bases and J by 1 base, with 8 bases between the two germline ends. The CDR3 totals 13 residues. The CDR3 DNA sequence: TGTGCCACCCGCCCTTCTGGGGCCAACGTCCTGACTTTC. It translates to CATRPSGANVLTF.

The chain joins TRBV14 to TRBJ1-1; 7 nucleotides agree with TRBD1. CDR1 and CDR2 (germline): SGHDN, FVKESK. The V and J ends lost 2 bases and 2 bases, in that order; junction bases with no gene match: 8. The CDR3 contains 16 residues. The CDR3 is CASSQPGDRVNTEAFF. The DNA of the CDR3 is TGTGCCAGCAGCCAACCCGGGGACAGAGTAAACACTGAAGCTTTCTTT.

The gene calls are TRBV20-1 and TRBJ2-7; D unclear. Trimming pared 7 bases from V and 3 bases from J, leaving 13 bases between. This CDR3 has 12 residues. From germline, CDR1 is DFQATT and CDR2 SNEGSKA (reference sequence). CDR3 loop: CSGTSSDYEQYF. Here the CDR3 DNA reads TGCAGTGGAACGAGTTCCGACTACGAGCAGTACTTC.

The chain couples TRBV3-1 to TRBJ2-5, with 11 bases identical to TRBD1. Germline CDR1 and CDR2: LGHDT and YNNKEL (reference sequence). After removal of 4 bases from V and 1 base from J, the junction contained 2 bases not matched to a gene. This CDR3 region has 15 residues. In DNA form, the CDR3 reads TGTGCCAGCAGCCCGGGACAGGGGGGCCAAGAGACCCAGTACTTC. Its protein product is CASSPGQGGQETQYF.

The J gene is TRBJ2-1, the V gene TRBV27; 11 bases agree with TRBD2. This CDR3 has 15 amino acids. V lost 5 bases, J lost 7 bases, and 7 bases stayed unmatched. Germline V gene data show CDR1 as MNHEY and CDR2 as SMNVEV (reference sequence). The CDR3 bases are TGTGCCAGCAGTCCCCGCTCTAGCGGGAGGAATGAGCAGTTCTTC. Protein: CASSPRSSGRNEQFF.

J is TRBJ2-7 and V is TRBV4-3, with 12 bases that match TRBD1. Unmatched junction bases numbered 4, after V lost 0 bases and J lost 4 bases. Germline V lookup: CDR1 LGHNA, CDR2 YSLEER. This CDR3 spans 16 amino acids. The CDR3 is CASSQDPGQGAYEQYF. The DNA of the CDR3 is TGCGCCAGCAGCCAAGATCCGGGACAGGGGGCATACGAGCAGTACTTC.

J is TRBJ2-7 and V is TRBV29-1, with 8 bases fitting TRBD1. The V segment lost 6 bases and the J segment 1 base; nucleotides outside the gene matches: 2. The CDR3 is 12 residues long. CDR1 is SQVTM and CDR2 is ANQGSEA in the germline V gene. The CDR3 region has the DNA TGCAGCGTCAGGGGGCAGTCCTACGAGCAGTACTTC. Protein: CSVRGQSYEQYF.

The rearrangement joins TRBV30 to TRBJ2-6; D call uncertain. CDR1 is GTSNPN and CDR2 is SVGIG in the germline V gene (reference sequence). CDR3 length: 15 amino acids. The V end was cut by 3 bases, the J end by 4 bases, with 13 bases between. The CDR3 region is CAWSPGVSGANVLTF. In DNA form, the CDR3 reads TGTGCCTGGAGCCCCGGCGTAAGCGGGGCCAACGTCCTGACTTTC. Complete variable domain (other parts from reference TRBV30 and TRBJ2-6): SQTIHQWPATLVQPVGSPLSLECTVEGTSNPNLYWYRQAAGRGLQLLFYSVGIGQISSEVPQNLSASRPQDRQFILSSKKLLLSDSGFYLCAWSPGVSGANVLTFGAGSRLTVL.

This clonotype was observed a single time. V usage is TRBV7-9 and J usage is TRBJ1-2, with D possibly matching TRBD1 (5 bases). V was clipped by 5 bases and J by 5 bases, with 18 bases between them. CDR3 size: 15 residues. The V gene's germline CDR1 is SEHNR and CDR2 FQNEAQ (reference sequence). In DNA form, the CDR3 reads TGTGCCAGCAGCCGGACTCGGGACCCCCTTTATGGCTACACCTTC. As protein: CASSRTRDPLYGYTF.

The gene calls are TRBV7-8 and TRBJ2-7; perhaps TRBD1 as D (6 bases). The germline V gene has CDR1 SGHVS and CDR2 FQNEAQ. V was cut by 1 base and J by 7 bases, with 14 bases left in between. This CDR3 is 14 amino acids long. The CDR3 DNA follows: TGTGCCAGCAGCTTAGGCGGCAGGGGTGGTGAGCAGTACTTC. Its protein product is CASSLGGRGGEQYF.

The chain uses TRBV5-6 and TRBJ2-5; perhaps TRBD1 as D (5 bases). This CDR3 comprises 15 residues. Between the trimmed V and J ends, which lost 0 bases and 7 bases, there was a span of 16 bases. Germline V gene sequence: CDR1 SGHDT, CDR2 YYEEEE. The CDR3 region is CASSLAQAAMRTQYF. CDR3 nucleotides: TGTGCCAGCAGCTTGGCACAGGCCGCTATGAGGACCCAGTACTTC.

This clonotype was seen once. The V and J genes are TRBV6-5 and TRBJ2-5; TRBD2 might be the D (5 bases). The CDR3 contains 14 residues. V dropped 2 bases and J dropped 2 bases, with 9 bases sitting between them. CDR1 is MNHEY, CDR2 SVGAGI, per germline. The DNA for the CDR3 is TGTGCCAGCAGTTACGTGTCGGGGCAAGAGACCCAGTACTTC. It is translated as CASSYVSGQETQYF.

The rearrangement joins TRBV29-1 to TRBJ1-1, with 8 bases aligning to TRBD1. The CDR3 covers 13 residues. V lost 7 bases and J lost 1; bases outside the gene matches: 5. Germline V gene lookup returns CDR1 SQVTM and CDR2 ANQGSEA. The CDR3 nucleotides are TGCAGCGGCTCCAGGGGGCAGAACACTGAAGCTTTCTTT. Its protein is CSGSRGQNTEAFF. Full variable domain (missing parts from reference TRBV29-1 and TRBJ1-1): SAVISQKPSRDICQRGTSLTIQCQVDSQVTMMFWYRQQPGQSLTLIATANQGSEATYESGFVIDKFPISRPNLTFSTLTVSNMSPEDSSIYLCSGSRGQNTEAFFGQGTRLTVV.

The J gene is TRBJ2-3, the V gene TRBV29-1, with TRBD2 as a possible D gene (7 bases). The CDR3 is made up of 16 amino acids. Germline V gene sequence: CDR1 SQVTM, CDR2 ANQGSEA. V lost 0 bases, J lost 3 bases, and 16 bases lay in between. The CDR3 loop is CSVEDWGRGATDTQYF. CDR3 nucleotide sequence: TGCAGCGTTGAAGATTGGGGCCGGGGGGCAACAGATACGCAGTATTTT.

The genes are TRBV28 and TRBJ1-5; D is perhaps TRBD1 (5 bases). Trimming shortened V by 6 bases and J by 6 bases, and 18 bases separated the two germline ends. The germline CDR1 and CDR2 sequences are MDHEN and SYDVKM. This CDR3 is built from 15 residues. CDR3 in amino acids: CASSRGAGTLQPQHF. The CDR3 nucleotides are TGTGCCAGCAGCCGTGGGGCAGGGACTCTTCAGCCCCAGCATTTT.

The chain is built from TRBV18 and TRBJ2-1, with unresolved D. The CDR3 extends over 13 amino acids. Looked up from germline, CDR1 is KGHSH and CDR2 is LQKENI. Trimming pared 3 bases from V and 3 bases from J, leaving 6 bases between. This CDR3 reads CASSPFGYNEQFF. CDR3 coding DNA: TGTGCCAGCTCACCCTTCGGCTACAATGAGCAGTTCTTC.

This chain uses TRBV28 with TRBJ2-4; D is perhaps TRBD1 (5 bases). Germline lookup yields CDR1 MDHEN and CDR2 SYDVKM. Trimming stripped 4 bases from V and 6 bases from J, with 16 bases between. This CDR3 has 15 amino acids. The CDR3 here is CASSSDSLPGNIQYF. Written as DNA, the CDR3 is TGTGCCAGCAGTTCCGACAGCCTTCCCGGAAACATTCAGTACTTC.

This chain connects TRBV30 to TRBJ1-2, with D uncertain. This CDR3 region has 14 residues. CDR1 and CDR2 (germline): GTSNPN, SVGIG (reference sequence). The germline V and J ends were trimmed by 0 bases and 2 bases, with 10 bases remaining between them. CDR3 nucleotide sequence: TGTGCCTGGAGTGTAGGAGTCGGGAACTATGGCTACACCTTC. Translation gives CAWSVGVGNYGYTF.

The chain employs TRBV29-1 and TRBJ2-5, with D perhaps TRBD1 or TRBD2 (6 bases each). Trimming took off 0 bases at V and 5 bases at J, with 10 bases between the two ends. CDR3 length: 13 residues. The germline CDR1 and CDR2 sequences are SQVTM and ANQGSEA. The CDR3 nucleotides are TGCAGCGTTGAAGATACCGGGGGCGAGACCCAGTACTTC. Encoded protein: CSVEDTGGETQYF.

V and J are TRBV11-2 and TRBJ2-1; perhaps TRBD1 as D (6 bases). CDR1 is SGHAT and CDR2 is FQNNGV in the germline V gene. V was cut by 4 bases and J by 9 bases, with 13 bases left in between. This CDR3 has 13 residues. CDR3 protein: CASSSDRHGEQFF. The CDR3 DNA is TGTGCCAGCAGCTCGGACAGACACGGTGAGCAGTTCTTC.

This clonotype was observed a single time. The V gene is TRBV6-2 or TRBV6-3, the J gene TRBJ2-7; D remains ambiguous. Germline CDR1 MNHEY, CDR2 SVGEGT. The CDR3 runs 11 residues. With 5 bases removed from V and 5 bases from J, the gap between germline ends came to 7 bases. The chain's CDR3 is CASSSLNEQYF. The CDR3 DNA reads TGTGCCAGCAGTAGCCTGAACGAGCAGTACTTC.

The rearrangement uses TRBV29-1 and TRBJ2-3; D remains unclear. Germline CDR1 SQVTM, CDR2 ANQGSEA. The CDR3 sequence is 11 residues long. V gave up 5 bases and J gave up 4 bases, with 7 bases separating them. This chain's CDR3 is CSVLQADTQYF. The DNA for the CDR3 is TGCAGCGTTCTCCAGGCAGATACGCAGTATTTT.

The CDR3 sequence is CSVKGGVWTEAFF. DNA for the CDR3: TGCAGCGTTAAAGGGGGCGTGTGGACTGAAGCTTTCTTT. The chain employs TRBV29-1 and TRBJ1-1; TRBD1 agrees at 7 bases. Trimming cost V 5 bases and J 5 bases; bases outside gene matches: 8. This CDR3 contains 13 residues. From germline, CDR1 is SQVTM and CDR2 ANQGSEA.

The genes are TRBV15 and TRBJ2-5, with no clear D. The germline V and J ends were trimmed by 2 bases and 5 bases, with 6 bases remaining between them. Per the germline V gene, CDR1 is LNHNV and CDR2 is YYDKDF (reference sequence). CDR3 size: 12 residues. CDR3 DNA: TGTGCCACCAGCAGACTTTCCGAGACCCAGTACTTC. Translation gives CATSRLSETQYF.

The V call is TRBV2, the J call TRBJ2-2, with 7 bases that match TRBD1. In germline, CDR1 is SNHLY, CDR2 FYNNEI. There are 16 residues in the CDR3. J gave up 0 bases and V 7 bases, and 8 bases lay outside the gene matches. The DNA of the CDR3 is TGTGCCAGCACGGGCTCGGGACAGACGAACACCGGGGAGCTGTTTTTT. Its translation is CASTGSGQTNTGELFF.

V gene TRBV20-1 combines with J gene TRBJ1-1; D gene uncertain. Germline V gives CDR1 DFQATT, CDR2 SNEGSKA (reference sequence). The CDR3 runs to 14 residues. V shed 3 bases and J shed 8 bases, with 19 bases lying between them. The CDR3 sequence is CSASVPVAGREAFF. In nucleotides, the CDR3 is TGCAGTGCTAGCGTCCCGGTTGCGGGTCGGGAAGCTTTCTTT.

CDR3: CASSESRVYNEQFF. The CDR3 DNA is TGTGCCAGCAGTGAGTCGAGAGTTTACAATGAGCAGTTCTTC. The chain recombines TRBV2 with TRBJ2-1; D remains unclear. The CDR3 runs 14 residues. Trimming took off 3 bases at V and 4 bases at J, with 10 bases between the two ends. The germline gives CDR1 SNHLY, CDR2 FYNNEI. Together with reference TRBV2 and TRBJ2-1, the CDR3 gives the full variable domain: EPEVTQTPSHQVTQMGQEVILRCVPISNHLYFYWYRQILGQKVEFLVSFYNNEISEKSEIFDDQFSVERPDGSNFTLKIRSTKLEDSAMYFCASSESRVYNEQFFGPGTRLTVL.

This clonotype is a singleton in its sample. The chain has TRBV20-1 and TRBJ2-3; D possibly corresponds to TRBD2 (6 bases). The CDR3 runs to 12 residues. V lost 7 bases to trimming and J lost 4 bases, with 12 bases between them. Germline assignment: CDR1 DFQATT and CDR2 SNEGSKA (reference sequence). The CDR3 is CSVRELPDTQYF. The CDR3 DNA follows: TGCAGTGTGCGGGAATTGCCAGATACGCAGTATTTT.

The chain uses TRBV20-1 and TRBJ1-5; 10 nucleotides line up with TRBD1. CDR3 length: 15 residues. V trimming: 1 base; J trimming: 7 bases; junction bases outside the gene matches: 7. Germline values: CDR1 DFQATT, CDR2 SNEGSKA (reference sequence). The CDR3 nucleotides are TGCAGTGCTAGAGCCCCGGGACAGGGGTACCAGCCCCAGCATTTT. Encoded protein: CSARAPGQGYQPQHF.

The J gene is TRBJ2-7, the V gene TRBV19, with D possibly being TRBD1 (6 bases). CDR1 LNHDA and CDR2 SQIVND come from the germline V gene (reference sequence). Between the trimmed V and J ends, which lost 10 bases and 0 bases, there was a span of 22 bases. This CDR3 is 16 amino acids long. Written as DNA, the CDR3 is TGTGCCACCCAGACAGACTCCGGGACACACTCCTACGAGCAGTACTTC. This translates into CATQTDSGTHSYEQYF.

The chain uses TRBV7-9 and TRBJ2-3, with D possibly being TRBD1 or TRBD2 (5 bases each). The CDR3 length is 15 residues. Trimming cost V 2 bases and J 4 bases, with 13 bases left between them. Germline values: CDR1 SEHNR, CDR2 FQNEAQ (reference sequence). The CDR3 DNA reads TGTGCCAGCAGCTTACACAAGGGGAGCGCAGATACGCAGTATTTT. Its protein is CASSLHKGSADTQYF.

The chain recombines TRBV20-1 with TRBJ2-7, with D possibly matching TRBD2 (6 bases). Trimming pared 4 bases from V and 8 bases from J, leaving 21 bases between. The CDR3 has 14 residues. The V gene's germline CDR1 is DFQATT and CDR2 SNEGSKA (reference sequence). CDR3 coding DNA: TGCAGTGCTACATTCCCGGGGGTCCGCGAAAAGCAGTACTTC. Its protein product is CSATFPGVREKQYF.